One sample yielded the 10 T cell receptor beta chains listed below, sequenced in a study of cytomegalovirus exposure and HLA in healthy donors. PCR primers comprised 60 Vbeta and 13 Jbeta primers. The repertoire was sequenced with immunoSEQ multiplex PCR; TCRdb's copy has only in-frame clones and lacks some. Among 150,000 or so clones listed, 60% to 80% were seen once. The sample taken for sequencing was PBMCs. These receptors all come from a woman between 45 and 65 years old in good health and CMV-seropositive.

The rearrangement links TRBV18 to TRBJ2-4; D gene uncertain. The CDR3 consists of 13 residues. The V and J ends lost 8 bases and 0 bases respectively, with 8 bases between them. The germline V gene has CDR1 KGHSH and CDR2 LQKENI. As DNA, the CDR3 is TGTGCCAGCGCGTCACTAGCCAAAAACATTCAGTACTTC. Residues: CASASLAKNIQYF. Full variable domain (outside the CDR3, taken from reference TRBV18 and TRBJ2-4): NAGVMQNPRHLVRRRGQEARLRCSPMKGHSHVYWYRQLPEEGLKFMVYLQKENIIDESGMPKERFSAEFPKEGPSILRIQQVVRGDSAAYFCASASLAKNIQYFGAGTRLSVL.

V and J are TRBV6-6 and TRBJ1-1; TRBD1 matches at 7 bases. The CDR3 is 16 amino acids. J lost 0 bases, V lost 6 bases, and 10 bases had no gene match. Germline assignment: CDR1 MNHNY and CDR2 SVGAGI (reference sequence). CDR3 residues: CASSRWTGQMNTEAFF. In nucleotides, the CDR3 is TGTGCCAGCAGCCGGTGGACAGGACAAATGAACACTGAAGCTTTCTTT.

This rearrangement joins TRBV7-2 to TRBJ1-5; D gene uncertain. This CDR3 has 13 residues. Germline CDR1 SGHTA, CDR2 FQGNSA. Trimming cost V 1 base and J 8 bases, with 9 bases left between them. The CDR3 region has the DNA TGTGCCAGCAGCTTAGGAGTTTTCGAGCCCCAGCATTTT. Translated: CASSLGVFEPQHF.

The rearrangement joins TRBV30 to TRBJ1-6, with D perhaps matching TRBD1 (6 bases). CDR1 is GTSNPN and CDR2 is SVGIG in the germline V gene (reference sequence). Trimming removed 3 bases at V and 6 bases at J, with 15 bases between. The CDR3 has 15 residues. The CDR3 loop reads CAWSWGGGSNSPLHF. The CDR3 nucleotides read TGTGCCTGGAGCTGGGGAGGGGGAAGTAATTCACCCCTCCACTTT.

The genes are TRBV27 and TRBJ1-1; no reliable D call. V lost 2 bases and J lost 0, with 10 bases in between. The germline gives CDR1 MNHEY, CDR2 SMNVEV (reference sequence). This CDR3 spans 15 amino acids. As DNA, the CDR3 is TGTGCCAGCAGTTTAATTGCGGCCATGAACACTGAAGCTTTCTTT. This sequence encodes CASSLIAAMNTEAFF.

The rearrangement joins TRBV5-1 to TRBJ2-3; 12 bases map to TRBD2. The CDR3 runs to 18 residues. V gave up 4 bases and J gave up 2 bases; unmatched junction bases: 11. CDR1 is SGHRS, CDR2 YFSETQ, per germline. The CDR3 loop reads CASSEEPGLAGVTDTQYF. The CDR3 DNA follows: TGCGCCAGCAGCGAAGAACCGGGACTAGCGGGTGTCACAGATACGCAGTATTTT.

The V gene is TRBV6-6, the J gene TRBJ2-1; D remains unclear. The CDR3 is made up of 13 amino acids. Trimming took off 5 bases at V and 6 bases at J, with 11 bases between the two ends. The V gene's germline CDR1 is MNHNY and CDR2 SVGAGI (reference sequence). The CDR3 region is CASSPYRFNEQFF. CDR3 DNA sequence: TGTGCCAGCAGTCCTTACAGATTCAATGAGCAGTTCTTC.

CDR3 DNA sequence: TGTGCCAGCAGTCAGCTTAGCCTGAACACTGAAGCTTTCTTT. Translation: CASSQLSLNTEAFF. V usage is TRBV6-6 and J usage is TRBJ1-1; D is unclear. V was trimmed by 5 bases and J by 0 bases, leaving 10 bases between them. The CDR3 totals 14 residues. Germline assignment: CDR1 MNHNY and CDR2 SVGAGI (reference sequence).

The rearrangement links TRBV19 to TRBJ2-7; 7 bases agree with TRBD1. The V gene end was trimmed by 5 bases and the J gene end by 4 bases; junction bases not matched to a gene: 5. CDR1 and CDR2 (germline): LNHDA, SQIVND (reference sequence). The CDR3 spans 13 residues. CDR3 in DNA: TGTGCCAGTAGTGCACGACAGGGTTACGAGCAGTACTTC. As protein: CASSARQGYEQYF. Drawing the rest from reference TRBV19 and TRBJ2-7, the complete variable domain is DGGITQSPKYLFRKEGQNVTLSCEQNLNHDAMYWYRQDPGQGLRLIYYSQIVNDFQKGDIAEGYSVSREKKESFPLTVTSAQKNPTAFYLCASSARQGYEQYFGPGTRLTVT.

The chain carries TRBV30 and TRBJ2-4; unclear D gene. The CDR3 sequence is 12 residues long. Germline values: CDR1 GTSNPN, CDR2 SVGIG (reference sequence). Trimming cost V 0 bases and J 8 bases, with 8 bases left between them. The CDR3 DNA reads as TGTGCCTGGAGTGTAACGCGGTACATTCAGTACTTC. Encoded protein: CAWSVTRYIQYF.